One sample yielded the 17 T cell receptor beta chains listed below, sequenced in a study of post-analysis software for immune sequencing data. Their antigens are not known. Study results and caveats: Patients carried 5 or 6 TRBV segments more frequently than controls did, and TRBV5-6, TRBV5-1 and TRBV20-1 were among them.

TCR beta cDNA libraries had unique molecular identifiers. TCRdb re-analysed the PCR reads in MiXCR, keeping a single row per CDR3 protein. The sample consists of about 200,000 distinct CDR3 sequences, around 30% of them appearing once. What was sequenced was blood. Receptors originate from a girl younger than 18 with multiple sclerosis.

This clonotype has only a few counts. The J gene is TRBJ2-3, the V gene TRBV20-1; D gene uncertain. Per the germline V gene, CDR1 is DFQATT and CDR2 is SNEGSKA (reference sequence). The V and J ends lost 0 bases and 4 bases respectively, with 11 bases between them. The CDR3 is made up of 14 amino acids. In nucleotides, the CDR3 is TGCAGTGCTAGAGATCTTGGGTCTTCAGATACGCAGTATTTT. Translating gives CSARDLGSSDTQYF.

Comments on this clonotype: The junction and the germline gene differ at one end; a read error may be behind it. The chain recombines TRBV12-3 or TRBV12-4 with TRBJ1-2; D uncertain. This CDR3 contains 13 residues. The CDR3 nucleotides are TGTGCCAGCAGCCCGACAAGAGACTATGGCTGCACCTTC. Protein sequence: CASSPTRDYGCTF.

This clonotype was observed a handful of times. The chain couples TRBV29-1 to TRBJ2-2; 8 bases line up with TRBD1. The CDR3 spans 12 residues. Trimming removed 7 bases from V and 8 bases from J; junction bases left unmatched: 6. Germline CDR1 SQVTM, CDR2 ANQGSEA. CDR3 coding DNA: TGCAGCGCGGACAGGGCCTCAGGGGAGCTGTTTTTT. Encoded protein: CSADRASGELFF.

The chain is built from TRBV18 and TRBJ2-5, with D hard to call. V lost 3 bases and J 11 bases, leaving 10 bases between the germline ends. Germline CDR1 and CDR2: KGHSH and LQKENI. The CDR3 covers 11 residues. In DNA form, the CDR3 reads TGTGCCAGCTCACCCCAGACTGAGCAGTACTTC. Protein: CASSPQTEQYF.

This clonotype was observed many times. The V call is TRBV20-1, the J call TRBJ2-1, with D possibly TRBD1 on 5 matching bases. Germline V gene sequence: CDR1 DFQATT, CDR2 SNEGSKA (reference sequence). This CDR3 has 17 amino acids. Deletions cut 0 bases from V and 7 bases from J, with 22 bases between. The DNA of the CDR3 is TGCAGTGCTAGAGACTATTTGGAGACCCGGAAGGGGAATGAGCAGTTCTTC. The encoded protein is CSARDYLETRKGNEQFF.

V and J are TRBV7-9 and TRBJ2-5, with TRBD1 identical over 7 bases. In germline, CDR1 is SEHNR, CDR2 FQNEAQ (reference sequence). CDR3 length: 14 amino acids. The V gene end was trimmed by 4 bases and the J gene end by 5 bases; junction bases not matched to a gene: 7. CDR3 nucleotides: TGTGCCAGCAGCTCAGACAGGGTCGGGGAGACCCAGTACTTC. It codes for CASSSDRVGETQYF.

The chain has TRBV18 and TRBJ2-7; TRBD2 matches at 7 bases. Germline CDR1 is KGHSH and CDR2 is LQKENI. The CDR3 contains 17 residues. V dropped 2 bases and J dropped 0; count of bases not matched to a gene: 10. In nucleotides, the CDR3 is TGTGCCAGCTCACCATTGGAACTAGCGTTGAGCTCCTACGAGCAGTACTTC. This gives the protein CASSPLELALSSYEQYF.

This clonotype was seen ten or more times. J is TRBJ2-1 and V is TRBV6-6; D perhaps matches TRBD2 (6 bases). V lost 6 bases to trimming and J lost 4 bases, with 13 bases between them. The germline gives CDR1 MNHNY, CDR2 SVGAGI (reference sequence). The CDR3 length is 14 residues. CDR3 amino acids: CASRGGVRYNEQFF. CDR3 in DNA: TGTGCCAGCAGGGGCGGGGTTAGGTACAATGAGCAGTTCTTC.

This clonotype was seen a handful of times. As DNA, the CDR3 is TGCAGTGCTAGAGATTTTCAGGGTACCGGGGAGCTGTTTTTT. Its protein is CSARDFQGTGELFF. V and J are TRBV20-1 and TRBJ2-2; a weak D match, TRBD1 (5 bases). The CDR3 totals 14 residues. Trimming shortened V by 0 bases and J by 5 bases, and 10 bases separated the two germline ends. CDR1 is DFQATT, CDR2 SNEGSKA, per germline (reference sequence).

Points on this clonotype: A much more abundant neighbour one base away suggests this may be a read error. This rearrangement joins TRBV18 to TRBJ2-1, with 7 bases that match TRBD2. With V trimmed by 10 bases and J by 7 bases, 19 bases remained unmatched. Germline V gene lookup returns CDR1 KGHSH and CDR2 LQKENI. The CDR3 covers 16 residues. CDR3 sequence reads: CANSPRGESPGNEQFF. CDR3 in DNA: TGTGCCAACTCCCCCCGGGGGGAATCTCCGGGGAATGAGCAGTTCTTC.

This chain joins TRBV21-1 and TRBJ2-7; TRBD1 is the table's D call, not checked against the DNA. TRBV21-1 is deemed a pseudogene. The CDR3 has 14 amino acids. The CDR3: CASSKGGGYYEQYF. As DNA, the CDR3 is TGTGCCAGCAGCAAAGGGGGGGGGTACTACGAGCAGTACTTC.

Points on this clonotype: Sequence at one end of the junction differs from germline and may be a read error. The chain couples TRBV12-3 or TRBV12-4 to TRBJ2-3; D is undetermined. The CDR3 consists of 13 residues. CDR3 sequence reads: CASSSRRADAQYF. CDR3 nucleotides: TGTGCCAGCAGTTCGCGGAGAGCAGATGCGCAGTATTTT.

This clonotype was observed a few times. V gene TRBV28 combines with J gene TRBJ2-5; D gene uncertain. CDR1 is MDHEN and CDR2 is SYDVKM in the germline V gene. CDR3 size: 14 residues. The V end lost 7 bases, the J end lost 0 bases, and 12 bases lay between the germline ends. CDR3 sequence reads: CASTPQEYQETQYF. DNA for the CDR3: TGTGCCAGCACCCCGCAGGAGTACCAAGAGACCCAGTACTTC.

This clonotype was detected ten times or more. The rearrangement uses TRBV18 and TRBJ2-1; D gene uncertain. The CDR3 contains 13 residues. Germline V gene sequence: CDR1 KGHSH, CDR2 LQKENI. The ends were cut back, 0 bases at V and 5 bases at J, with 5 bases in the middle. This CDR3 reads CASSPPPDNEQFF. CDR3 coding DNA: TGTGCCAGCTCACCACCCCCAGACAATGAGCAGTTCTTC.

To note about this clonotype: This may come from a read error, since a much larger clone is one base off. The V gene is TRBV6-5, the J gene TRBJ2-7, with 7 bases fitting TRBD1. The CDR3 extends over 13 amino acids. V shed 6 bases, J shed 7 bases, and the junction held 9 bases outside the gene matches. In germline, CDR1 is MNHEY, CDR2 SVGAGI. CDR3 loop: CASSRDSYNEQYF. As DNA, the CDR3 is TGTGCCAGCAGCCGGGACAGCTACAATGAGCAGTACTTC.

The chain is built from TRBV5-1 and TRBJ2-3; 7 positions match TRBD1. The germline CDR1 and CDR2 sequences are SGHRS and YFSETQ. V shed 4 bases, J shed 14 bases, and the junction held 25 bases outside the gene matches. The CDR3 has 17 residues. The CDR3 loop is CASSRGTADNYYVDRYF. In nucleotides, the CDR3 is TGCGCCAGCAGCCGTGGGACAGCTGATAACTACTACGTAGATAGGTATTTT.

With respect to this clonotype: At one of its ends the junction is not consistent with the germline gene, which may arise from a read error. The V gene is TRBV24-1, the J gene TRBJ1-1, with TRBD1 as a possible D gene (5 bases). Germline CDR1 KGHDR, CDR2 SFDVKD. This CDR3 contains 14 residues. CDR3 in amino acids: CTTSRGTANTEAFF. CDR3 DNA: TGTACCACCAGTCGAGGGACGGCGAACACTGAAGCTTTCTTT.